One TCR beta chain is described in this entry. The antigen is unknown. Individuals having autoimmune disease history or systemic immunosuppression were not enrolled. This table comes from immunoSEQ multiplex PCR, and its TCRdb copy is limited to in-frame clones, with some not included. The sample contains 45,000 or so clones, 80% to 90% of which appear only once. These data are taken from a study of OX40 agonist ivuxolimab in advanced cancers. Study context: There were three patients with partial responses, one having hepatocellular carcinoma and two cutaneous melanoma. Overall study results and limits: By week 6 at 0.1 to 3.0 mg/kg, blood CD4+ and CD8+ T cells had expanded clonally.

From germline, CDR1 is SGDLS and CDR2 YYNGEE. Trimming cost V 0 bases and J 2 bases, with 9 bases left between them. The CDR3 extends over 14 amino acids. The receptor was isolated from an adult with an advanced solid tumor such as melanoma, head and neck, liver or kidney cancer. The source material was CD4+ or CD8+ T cells sorted from blood, sampled in a trial of the OX40 agonist ivuxolimab. The chain uses TRBV9 and TRBJ2-7; D is ambiguous. CDR3 sequence reads: CASSVDSATYEQYF. In nucleotides, the CDR3 is TGTGCCAGCAGCGTAGATTCCGCAACCTACGAGCAGTACTTC.